The clone carrying this T cell receptor (beta chain) was observed a few times. Germline CDR1 reads MNHEY; CDR2 reads SVGEGT. J lost 5 bases, V lost 5 bases, and 11 bases had no gene match. The CDR3 spans 15 residues. This entry comes from a study of blood T cell repertoires in COVID-19. Study overall: The United States, Italy and Spain supplied acute and convalescent COVID-19 samples.

Data came from immunoSEQ multiplex PCR; TCRdb stores just in-frame clones and leaves some out. This repertoire shows over 200,000 clones, about 85% found once; its top ten account for around a sixth. Sequenced material: peripheral blood. V gene TRBV6-2 or TRBV6-3 combines with J gene TRBJ2-7, with TRBD1 matching 8 bases. The source of this sequence is an elderly woman with active or convalescent COVID-19. Here the CDR3 reads CASSAPGQGVDEQYF. Written as DNA, the CDR3 is TGTGCCAGCAGTGCCCCCGGACAGGGCGTCGACGAGCAGTACTTC.